This TCR beta chain derives from a study of blood T cell repertoires in COVID-19. Study-level information: COVID-19 samples, acute and convalescent, were from the United States, Italy and Spain. PBMCs, B-cell-depleted T cells, or T cells were the source of the cDNA or gDNA that made up the material.

This CDR3 has 14 residues. Looked up from germline, CDR1 is SGHRS and CDR2 is YFSETQ. V was pared by 0 bases and J by 8 bases, with 15 bases between. Original handling: Reference gene primer amplification yielded estimated nucleated cell counts. Generated by immunoSEQ multiplex PCR, the TCRdb table keeps only in-frame clones and is missing some. V and J calls and clone size come straight from that table; D and trimming were deduced from the DNA. The sample records 55,000 to 80,000 clones, roughly 89% being singletons. Sequenced: peripheral blood. The sequence came from a human donor in a cohort sampled during active COVID-19. The chain links TRBV5-1 to TRBJ2-7, with a possible D match to TRBD2 (6 bases). The CDR3 reads CASSLAGTPAQQYF. The CDR3 DNA reads as TGCGCCAGCAGCTTGGCCGGGACTCCGGCTCAGCAGTACTTC.